The 29 T cell receptor beta chains below all came from one sample that was sequenced in a study of cytomegalovirus exposure and HLA in healthy donors. Libraries were prepared by immunoSEQ multiplex PCR; TCRdb keeps only in-frame clonotypes and omits some of them. The sample records 90,000 to 130,000 clones, approximately 85% being singletons. The specimen sequenced was PBMCs. The receptors were gathered from a woman between 18 and 30 years old in good health and CMV-seronegative.

This chain links TRBV7-8 with TRBJ2-2, with D possibly being TRBD1 (6 bases). Germline V gene sequence: CDR1 SGHVS, CDR2 FQNEAQ. The CDR3 length is 15 residues. V lost 3 bases and J 7 bases, leaving 15 bases between the germline ends. The CDR3 region is CASSFRGRGGGELFF. CDR3 bases: TGTGCCAGCAGCTTTAGGGGCAGGGGTGGCGGGGAGCTGTTTTTT.

This chain connects TRBV4-1 to TRBJ2-7; TRBD1 aligns across 7 bases. V trimming: 1 base; J trimming: 1 base; junction bases outside the gene matches: 4. Germline V gene sequence: CDR1 MGHRA, CDR2 YSYEKL. CDR3 length: 15 amino acids. The CDR3 DNA sequence: TGCGCCAGCAGCCAAGGGGGACAGCTTTCCTACGAGCAGTACTTC. Amino acids: CASSQGGQLSYEQYF.

The chain is built from TRBV9 and TRBJ1-1, with D possibly matching TRBD1 (5 bases). The ends were cut back, 0 bases at V and 1 base at J, with 10 bases in the middle. Per germline, CDR1 SGDLS and CDR2 YYNGEE. This CDR3 comprises 15 residues. The CDR3 protein is CASSVASGQNTEAFF. CDR3 nucleotides: TGTGCCAGCAGCGTAGCCTCAGGGCAGAACACTGAAGCTTTCTTT.

The CDR3 region has the DNA TGTGCCAGCTCACCCATGAACACCGGGGAGCTGTTTTTT. Encoded protein: CASSPMNTGELFF. The chain joins TRBV18 to TRBJ2-2, with D unclear. CDR1 is KGHSH and CDR2 is LQKENI in the germline V gene. The CDR3 spans 13 residues. V was clipped by 3 bases and J by 1 base, with 3 bases between them.

The CDR3 DNA follows: TGTGCCAGCAGGCGAAAGGGACAGAGGGTCAATGAGCAGTTCTTC. Protein: CASRRKGQRVNEQFF. V gene TRBV27 combines with J gene TRBJ2-1, with 7 bases lining up with TRBD1. V dropped 6 bases and J dropped 6; count of bases not matched to a gene: 11. Germline CDR1 and CDR2: MNHEY and SMNVEV (reference sequence). The CDR3 has 15 residues.

The J gene is TRBJ2-1, the V gene TRBV7-3; TRBD2 matches at 8 bases. The V gene end was trimmed by 2 bases and the J gene end by 6 bases; junction bases not matched to a gene: 9. Germline V gives CDR1 SGHTA, CDR2 FQGTGA. This CDR3 has 16 residues. CDR3 nucleotides: TGTGCCAGCAGCTTAGATGTCCAGCGGGGGCGCAATGAGCAGTTCTTC. It encodes CASSLDVQRGRNEQFF.

The V gene is TRBV7-2, the J gene TRBJ1-2, with D perhaps matching TRBD1 (5 bases). Between the trimmed V and J ends, which lost 8 bases and 6 bases, there was a span of 13 bases. CDR1 and CDR2 (germline): SGHTA, FQGNSA. The CDR3 totals 12 residues. CDR3 sequence reads: CASAGNEDGYTF. As DNA, the CDR3 is TGTGCCAGCGCAGGGAATGAGGATGGCTACACCTTC.

This rearrangement joins TRBV5-1 to TRBJ1-4; TRBD1 matches 7 bases. Trimming removed 4 bases from V and 1 base from J; junction bases left unmatched: 10. The CDR3 spans 17 residues. Per germline, CDR1 SGHRS and CDR2 YFSETQ. The CDR3 loop reads CASSRGTDFVTNEKLFF. CDR3 DNA sequence: TGCGCCAGCAGCCGAGGGACAGATTTCGTAACTAATGAAAAACTGTTTTTT.

The CDR3 DNA sequence: TGTGCCAGCAGTGACCCTGACAGGAGTAATGAAAAACTGTTTTTT. As protein: CASSDPDRSNEKLFF. This chain connects TRBV25-1 to TRBJ1-4, with D possibly being TRBD1 (6 bases). The CDR3 spans 15 residues. CDR1 and CDR2 from the germline V gene are MGHDK and SYGVNS. Trimming left V 3 bases short and J 4 bases short, with 12 bases between.

The rearrangement links TRBV9 to TRBJ2-7, with D maybe TRBD1 (6 bases). Trimming removed 3 bases from V and 2 bases from J, with 9 bases in between. This CDR3 region has 13 residues. The germline CDR1 and CDR2 sequences are SGDLS and YYNGEE. CDR3 sequence (DNA): TGTGCCAGCAGCGCGGGGACACCCTACGAGCAGTACTTC. Translating gives CASSAGTPYEQYF.

The J gene is TRBJ1-6, the V gene TRBV27, with a tentative D call TRBD1 (5 bases). The CDR3 loop spans 17 amino acids. V was clipped by 2 bases and J by 5 bases, with 16 bases between them. CDR1 is MNHEY and CDR2 is SMNVEV in the germline V gene (reference sequence). The CDR3 region is CASSLRPGQDHNSPLHF. CDR3 sequence (DNA): TGTGCCAGCAGTTTACGCCCAGGGCAGGACCATAATTCACCCCTCCACTTT.

V usage is TRBV30 and J usage is TRBJ1-5; D ambiguous. V gave up 1 base and J gave up 15 bases, with 19 bases separating them. Germline values: CDR1 GTSNPN, CDR2 SVGIG (reference sequence). This CDR3 contains 13 residues. CDR3 in amino acids: CAWSASPLRQRHF. The CDR3 DNA is TGTGCCTGGAGTGCAAGCCCCCTAAGGCAGCGGCATTTT.

The chain has TRBV6-5 and TRBJ1-2; tentative D call: TRBD1 (6 bases). V shed 6 bases and J shed 9 bases, with 14 bases lying between them. The CDR3 has 12 amino acids. The germline gives CDR1 MNHEY, CDR2 SVGAGI. CDR3 in DNA: TGTGCCAGCAGGCTAAATCAGGGGAGCTACACCTTC. Translating gives CASRLNQGSYTF.

The J gene is TRBJ1-1, the V gene TRBV6-4, with TRBD1 identical over 7 bases. This CDR3 contains 12 residues. Germline assignment: CDR1 MRHNA and CDR2 SNTAGT. The J segment lost 8 bases and the V segment lost 2 bases, leaving 2 bases of the junction unmatched. The DNA of the CDR3 is TGTGCCAGCAGTGACAGGGGGCAGGAAGCTTTCTTT. Translation: CASSDRGQEAFF.

This sequence joins TRBV2 and TRBJ2-7; possible D gene TRBD1, 6 bases. Germline V gives CDR1 SNHLY, CDR2 FYNNEI. V lost 5 bases and J 5 bases, leaving 13 bases between the germline ends. The CDR3 covers 13 residues. CDR3 residues: CASSRTGYNEQYF. The CDR3 DNA is TGTGCCAGCAGTAGAACAGGGTACAACGAGCAGTACTTC.

V is TRBV6-1 and J is TRBJ2-2; a weak D match, TRBD2 (5 bases). V lost 2 bases and J lost 0, with 10 bases in between. In germline, CDR1 is MNHNS, CDR2 SASEGT. This CDR3 is built from 16 residues. CDR3 nucleotide sequence: TGTGCCAGCAGTGAATGGTCGGGGTCGAACACCGGGGAGCTGTTTTTT. Its protein product is CASSEWSGSNTGELFF.

Many counts were recorded for this clone. This chain joins TRBV2 and TRBJ1-6; 9 positions agree with TRBD1. J gave up 10 bases and V 4 bases, and 5 bases lay outside the gene matches. CDR1 is SNHLY and CDR2 is FYNNEI in the germline V gene. This CDR3 is built from 14 residues. The CDR3 nucleotides are TGTGCCAGCAGTGTACAGGGGGCGCGATCACCCCTCCACTTT. Translating gives CASSVQGARSPLHF.

V is TRBV5-1 and J is TRBJ2-1; 9 bases are a match to TRBD1. Trimming cost V 0 bases and J 3 bases; bases outside gene matches: 1. This CDR3 is 15 amino acids long. The germline V gene encodes CDR1 SGHRS and CDR2 YFSETQ. Written as DNA, the CDR3 is TGCGCCAGCAGCTTGGGGGGACAGGGCTACAATGAGCAGTTCTTC. Protein: CASSLGGQGYNEQFF.

The chain employs TRBV2 and TRBJ2-1, with no clear D. Germline V gene data show CDR1 as SNHLY and CDR2 as FYNNEI. Trimming shortened V by 11 bases and J by 3 bases, and 11 bases separated the two germline ends. This CDR3 contains 12 residues. DNA for the CDR3: TGTGCCCACCGATCTATCTACAATGAGCAGTTCTTC. Its protein product is CAHRSIYNEQFF.

This clone was seen only once. The gene calls are TRBV27 and TRBJ2-2; D gene uncertain. The germline V and J ends were trimmed by 6 bases and 2 bases, with 10 bases remaining between them. Germline CDR1 is MNHEY and CDR2 is SMNVEV (reference sequence). The CDR3 sequence is 14 residues long. Here the CDR3 reads CASRDSANTGELFF. The CDR3 region has the DNA TGTGCCAGCAGAGACTCTGCTAACACCGGGGAGCTGTTTTTT.

This chain uses TRBV27 with TRBJ2-7, with TRBD1 as a possible D gene (6 bases). This CDR3 is built from 12 residues. Trimming stripped 3 bases from V and 6 bases from J, with 9 bases between. Germline-derived CDR1 and CDR2 are MNHEY and SMNVEV (reference sequence). In nucleotides, the CDR3 is TGTGCCAGCAGTTTCGCCAGGGGCGAGCAGTACTTC. It yields the protein CASSFARGEQYF.

This clone was seen a handful of times. The J gene is TRBJ1-1, the V gene TRBV5-4; 8 bases map to TRBD1. The CDR3 consists of 14 residues. Germline assignment: CDR1 SGHNT and CDR2 YYREEE (reference sequence). V lost 2 bases and J lost 1; bases outside the gene matches: 1. The CDR3 reads CASSFGQGNTEAFF. DNA for the CDR3: TGTGCCAGCAGCTTCGGACAGGGGAACACTGAAGCTTTCTTT.

This chain uses TRBV7-9 with TRBJ2-7; tentatively, D is TRBD1 (5 bases). Germline V gene data show CDR1 as SEHNR and CDR2 as FQNEAQ (reference sequence). The CDR3 extends over 12 amino acids. V was pared by 3 bases and J by 6 bases, with 9 bases between. Written as DNA, the CDR3 is TGTGCCAGCAGCTTCGGACATTTCGAGCAGTACTTC. Its translation is CASSFGHFEQYF.

The chain's CDR3 is CAWRGRGWPEAFF. As DNA, the CDR3 is TGTGCCTGGAGAGGTAGGGGGTGGCCTGAAGCTTTCTTT. This chain joins TRBV30 and TRBJ1-1, with D perhaps TRBD1 (6 bases). Per germline, CDR1 GTSNPN and CDR2 SVGIG (reference sequence). There are 13 residues in the CDR3. Deletions cut 3 bases from V and 6 bases from J, with 14 bases between.

This sequence joins TRBV19 and TRBJ1-1, with 12 bases matching TRBD1. V lost 6 bases to trimming and J lost 10 bases; unmatched junction nucleotides: 12. The CDR3 sequence is 15 residues long. The germline gives CDR1 LNHDA, CDR2 SQIVND (reference sequence). CDR3 sequence: CASSTGTGGTRGAFF. In nucleotides, the CDR3 is TGTGCCAGTAGCACCGGGACAGGGGGCACACGGGGAGCTTTCTTT. Using reference TRBV19 and TRBJ1-1 for the parts outside the CDR3, the full variable domain is DGGITQSPKYLFRKEGQNVTLSCEQNLNHDAMYWYRQDPGQGLRLIYYSQIVNDFQKGDIAEGYSVSREKKESFPLTVTSAQKNPTAFYLCASSTGTGGTRGAFFGQGTRLTVV.

The table lists this clone with a count of one. The J gene is TRBJ2-7, the V gene TRBV5-1, with D perhaps matching TRBD1 (6 bases). This CDR3 is built from 15 residues. V lost 0 bases and J 0 bases, leaving 10 bases between the germline ends. Germline lookup yields CDR1 SGHRS and CDR2 YFSETQ. CDR3 protein: CASSLGDTLSYEQYF. The CDR3 region has the DNA TGCGCCAGCAGCTTGGGGGACACCCTCTCCTACGAGCAGTACTTC.

The chain combines TRBV19 with TRBJ1-6; D call uncertain. The CDR3 contains 17 residues. Per germline, CDR1 LNHDA and CDR2 SQIVND (reference sequence). Trimming stripped 5 bases from V and 10 bases from J, with 24 bases between. As DNA, the CDR3 is TGTGCCAGTAGTTCCTACCTCGGGTCGGGTCTTGGCTCACCCCTCCACTTT. This translates into CASSSYLGSGLGSPLHF.

The rearrangement joins TRBV27 to TRBJ2-7; D may be TRBD1 (5 bases). The CDR3 is made up of 14 amino acids. CDR1 and CDR2 (germline): MNHEY, SMNVEV (reference sequence). V shed 0 bases and J shed 3 bases, with 9 bases lying between them. CDR3 amino acids: CASSLSATDYEQYF. In DNA form, the CDR3 reads TGTGCCAGCAGTTTATCTGCGACAGACTACGAGCAGTACTTC.

The chain's CDR3 is CASSRTGMNIQYF. CDR3 in DNA: TGTGCCAGCTCGAGGACAGGGATGAACATTCAGTACTTC. V is TRBV5-6 and J is TRBJ2-4; TRBD1 agrees at 8 bases. The CDR3 is 13 amino acids. Germline V gene sequence: CDR1 SGHDT, CDR2 YYEEEE. V was pared by 7 bases and J by 7 bases, with 7 bases of the junction left unmatched.